These 15 T cell receptor beta chains were sequenced from one sample in a study of cytomegalovirus exposure and HLA in healthy donors listed by TCRdb under 2017. The library was prepared using the immunoSEQ multiplex PCR assay. For the multiplex PCR, a mixture combining 60 forward primers for TCR Vbeta segments and 13 reverse primers for TCR Jbeta segments was used. The source is immuneACCESS, and TCRdb retained only in-frame sequences with V and J called. Part of the clones is not carried over; for the studies checked, unresolved V genes explain less than half of this, and the remainder is unexplained. Recorded for this sample are 95,000 to 150,000 clones; 80% of them occurred a single time. The ten biggest clones cover 8.9% of the sample. The sample taken for sequencing was PBMCs. All receptors come from a man aged 25 to 40 in good health and CMV-seropositive.

The chain carries TRBV7-3 and TRBJ2-3; D is undetermined. The CDR3 is 13 amino acids. V was pared by 1 base and J by 5 bases, with 7 bases between. The germline V gene has CDR1 SGHTA and CDR2 FQGTGA. The CDR3 region is CASSLRARDTQYF. CDR3 nucleotides: TGTGCCAGCAGCTTAAGGGCCCGAGATACGCAGTATTTT. Supplemented by reference TRBV7-3 and TRBJ2-3, the full variable domain reads GAGVSQTPSNKVTEKGKYVELRCDPISGHTALYWYRQSLGQGPEFLIYFQGTGAADDSGLPNDRFFAVRPEGSVSTLKIQRTERGDSAVYLCASSLRARDTQYFGPGTRLTVL.

This clone was detected only once. The chain recombines TRBV4-2 with TRBJ1-3; no firm D call. V gave up 1 base and J gave up 1 base, with 11 bases separating them. The CDR3 runs 16 residues. The germline V gene has CDR1 LGHNA and CDR2 YNFKEQ. The CDR3 DNA is TGTGCCAGCAGCCAAGGATGGCAGACTTCTGGAAACACCATATATTTT. Translating gives CASSQGWQTSGNTIYF.

The V call is TRBV19, the J call TRBJ2-3, with D unresolved. Trimming shortened V by 3 bases and J by 4 bases, and 8 bases separated the two germline ends. The CDR3 consists of 13 residues. Germline V gene lookup returns CDR1 LNHDA and CDR2 SQIVND (reference sequence). The CDR3 DNA reads as TGTGCCAGTAGTATCGCGTACCCAGATACGCAGTATTTT. Translated: CASSIAYPDTQYF.

The chain uses TRBV28 and TRBJ2-6; D unresolved. Germline CDR1 MDHEN, CDR2 SYDVKM. Trimming pared 4 bases from V and 0 bases from J, leaving 7 bases between. The CDR3 contains 15 residues. CDR3: CASSSPSSGANVLTF. CDR3 DNA: TGTGCCAGCAGTTCTCCCAGCTCTGGGGCCAACGTCCTGACTTTC.

This chain links TRBV11-2 with TRBJ2-5, with no clear D. Trimming left V 0 bases short and J 2 bases short, with 13 bases between. In germline, CDR1 is SGHAT, CDR2 FQNNGV. The CDR3 has 16 amino acids. The CDR3 reads CASSLDLVSIQETQYF. The CDR3, as DNA: TGTGCCAGCAGCTTAGATCTCGTGTCTATTCAAGAGACCCAGTACTTC.

The rearrangement uses TRBV6-4 and TRBJ2-1; D possibly corresponds to TRBD1 (6 bases). The CDR3 contains 17 residues. V shed 3 bases and J shed 1 base, with 16 bases lying between them. Germline CDR1 reads MRHNA; CDR2 reads SNTAGT. CDR3 sequence: CASSDGGWQGSYNEQFF. The CDR3 DNA follows: TGTGCCAGCAGTGATGGGGGATGGCAGGGGTCCTACAATGAGCAGTTCTTC.

The chain is built from TRBV7-2 and TRBJ1-2; D may be TRBD1 (6 bases). CDR1 is SGHTA, CDR2 FQGNSA, per germline. The V gene lost 5 bases and the J gene lost 7 bases, with 17 bases spanning the gap. This CDR3 has 14 residues. The DNA for the CDR3 is TGTGCCAGCAGCCTGCTACTGCAGGGGCCTGGCTACACCTTC. Translating gives CASSLLLQGPGYTF.

The chain recombines TRBV5-1 with TRBJ1-3, with 7 bases identical to TRBD1. CDR1 and CDR2 (germline): SGHRS, YFSETQ. This CDR3 spans 17 amino acids. Losses at the gene ends were 4 bases for V and 4 bases for J; bases not matched to a gene: 14. The CDR3 region is CASSLRQGGSEGNTIYF. DNA for the CDR3: TGCGCCAGCAGCCTACGACAGGGCGGCTCGGAGGGAAACACCATATATTTT. The full variable domain, rest sourced from reference TRBV5-1 and TRBJ1-3, is KAGVTQTPRYLIKTRGQQVTLSCSPISGHRSVSWYQQTPGQGLQFLFEYFSETQRNKGNFPGRFSGRQFSNSRSEMNVSTLELGDSALYLCASSLRQGGSEGNTIYFGEGSWLTVV.

The V and J genes are TRBV4-1 and TRBJ1-1; D ambiguous. Germline CDR1 and CDR2: MGHRA and YSYEKL. This CDR3 is built from 15 residues. Trimming shortened V by 2 bases and J by 0 bases, and 10 bases separated the two germline ends. The CDR3 region is CASSQRRDMNTEAFF. The CDR3, as DNA: TGCGCCAGCAGCCAACGTCGGGATATGAACACTGAAGCTTTCTTT.

The V gene is TRBV19, the J gene TRBJ2-7, with D uncertain. The length of the CDR3 is 14 residues. Trimming removed 5 bases from V and 6 bases from J, with 17 bases in between. The V gene's germline CDR1 is LNHDA and CDR2 SQIVND (reference sequence). DNA for the CDR3: TGTGCCAGTAGTCCGGGTCTCCCGGCGGTCGAGCAGTACTTC. Its protein product is CASSPGLPAVEQYF.

The rearrangement joins TRBV11-2 to TRBJ1-2; D is undetermined. Trimming removed 5 bases from V and 4 bases from J, with 11 bases in between. The CDR3 has 13 residues. Germline V CDR1 and CDR2: SGHAT, FQNNGV. CDR3 nucleotides: TGTGCCAGCAGCCCCGGAGGAAGCTATGGCTACACCTTC. Its translation: CASSPGGSYGYTF.

The gene calls are TRBV7-2 and TRBJ1-2, with D maybe TRBD1 (6 bases). Germline CDR1 SGHTA, CDR2 FQGNSA. CDR3 size: 15 residues. Trimming removed 1 base at V and 4 bases at J, with 13 bases between. Here the CDR3 DNA reads TGTGCCAGCAGCTTAGGGCTAAGACAGGCCTATGGCTACACCTTC. It specifies CASSLGLRQAYGYTF.

The J gene is TRBJ1-6, the V gene TRBV7-8, with D perhaps matching TRBD1 (6 bases). V was trimmed by 0 bases and J by 8 bases, leaving 8 bases between them. CDR1 is SGHVS, CDR2 FQNEAQ, per germline. CDR3 size: 14 residues. The CDR3 here is CASSLAEGDSPLHF. For the CDR3, the DNA is TGTGCCAGCAGCTTAGCCGAGGGGGATTCACCCCTCCACTTT.

CDR3 in amino acids: CASSIGTAGANVLTF. The CDR3 DNA reads as TGTGCCAGTAGTATAGGGACAGCGGGGGCCAACGTCCTGACTTTC. The chain has TRBV19 and TRBJ2-6; tentative D call: TRBD1 (6 bases). This CDR3 region has 15 residues. Per the germline V gene, CDR1 is LNHDA and CDR2 is SQIVND (reference sequence). Trimming pared 1 base from V and 4 bases from J, leaving 8 bases between.

CDR3 protein: CASSLAERTDTQYF. As DNA, the CDR3 is TGTGCCAGCAGTCTGGCGGAACGCACAGATACGCAGTATTTT. The chain has TRBV6-5 and TRBJ2-3; D is undetermined. The germline gives CDR1 MNHEY, CDR2 SVGAGI. The V and J ends lost 5 bases and 1 base respectively, with 10 bases between them. CDR3 length: 14 amino acids.